The T cell receptor (beta chain) described here comes from a study of cytomegalovirus exposure and HLA in healthy donors. On the study more broadly: Earlier results showed roughly 120 million unique TCR beta sequences derived from about 179 million T cells. Study-level points and caveats: Later analysis associated a missense DCLRE1C variant with TCR beta V- and J-gene trimming. Highest at DRB1 and lowest at HLA-C, TCR association rates differed among HLA loci in a later analysis. With high specificity and sensitivity, the classifier reportedly diagnosed cytomegalovirus status.

CDR3 length: 18 residues. Looked up from germline, CDR1 is MNHEY and CDR2 is SMNVEV (reference sequence). V was trimmed by 2 bases and J by 0 bases, leaving 17 bases between them. This clone was observed a handful of times. Its specificity is not known. A multiplex PCR was run with 60 Vbeta primers and 13 Jbeta primers. TCRdb's table, derived via immunoSEQ multiplex PCR, lists solely in-frame clones and lacks some. The sample has approximately 160,000 clones, 65% to 70% seen once. J is TRBJ2-1 and V is TRBV27, with D tentatively TRBD2 (5 bases). This TCR was recovered from a woman younger than 35 in good health and CMV-seropositive. Specimen: PBMCs. CDR3 protein: CASSLTGGLRVSYNEQFF. The DNA for the CDR3 is TGTGCCAGCAGTTTAACCGGCGGGCTAAGGGTCTCCTACAATGAGCAGTTCTTC.